This T cell receptor beta chain is drawn from a study of sequential checkpoint blockade in melanoma. About the research overall: After both sequences, patients received maintenance nivolumab.

Treatment: randomized to nivolumab then ipilimumab (arm A) or the reverse (arm B). No patient had prior DNA-damaging chemotherapy. Sorted cells were live CD3+CD8+, lacking CD19 and CD56, from PBMCs. Trimming stripped 1 base from V and 2 bases from J, with 8 bases between. This CDR3 comprises 15 residues. Germline V lookup: CDR1 MNHEY, CDR2 SMNVEV (reference sequence). Clones were read by immunoSEQ multiplex PCR, and TCRdb kept only the in-frame ones, dropping some. The sample consists of 9,500 to 13,000 clones, 73% of them appearing once. The receptor was isolated from a human donor with melanoma. The sample was CD8+ T cells sorted from blood (inferred from file names), taken from a patient given nivolumab and ipilimumab in sequence. V usage is TRBV27 and J usage is TRBJ2-2, with a tentative D call TRBD1 (5 bases). The CDR3 nucleotides read TGTGCCAGCAGTTTATTACAGGTCAACACCGGGGAGCTGTTTTTT. This translates into CASSLLQVNTGELFF.